This TCR beta chain was captured in a study of beta chain features in type 1 diabetes. Background on the study: In all, 85 million to 130 million sorted cells from all samples were analyzed.

About this clone itself: What it binds is unknown.

The germline CDR1 and CDR2 sequences are SGHRS and YFSETQ. The CDR3 runs 16 residues. V was clipped by 5 bases and J by 6 bases; unmatched bases: 14. Study conclusions and caveats: A PCR bias possibly favoring shorter templates would apply equally to patients and controls. Type 1 diabetes patients had VDJ junctions that carried fewer insertions and more deletions.

Sequenced material consisted of expressed TCRB transcripts (all of the isolated RNA was reverse transcribed). Naive, central memory and regulatory T cell samples averaged around 3.3 million reads. The protocol was immunoSEQ multiplex PCR, while the TCRdb copy is restricted to in-frame clones and leaves out a portion. The sample lists 330,000 or so clones, roughly 21% occurring once. The sequenced sample was naive CD4+ T cells from blood. The receptor was isolated from a woman between 18 and 30 years old in good health. The V and J genes are TRBV5-1 and TRBJ1-2; TRBD1 matches 9 bases. The DNA of the CDR3 is TGCGCCAGCAGACCCCCGGGACAGGGAGTGACGGATGGCTACACCTTC. Amino acid sequence: CASRPPGQGVTDGYTF.